What follows is one TCR beta chain and its context. What it binds is unknown. The record originates from a study of cytomegalovirus exposure and HLA in healthy donors. The overall study: Early released data comprised tens of millions of unique TCRs from HLA-typed donors.

Looked up from germline, CDR1 is SGHDT and CDR2 is YYEEEE. V was shortened by 4 bases and J by 4 bases, with 10 bases between the two germline ends. The CDR3 sequence is 13 residues long. Researchers ran the PCR with 60 Vbeta and 13 Jbeta primers. Here immunoSEQ multiplex PCR was the method, and the copy in TCRdb shows in-frame clones only, minus some. This sample has about 190,000 clones, with just under 75% found just once. Findings and limits, study-wide: Common viral pathogens were later found to be apparently linked to several of the most significant clusters. Being indistinguishable, some V segments were excluded, TRBV6-2 and TRBV6-3 among them. On later analysis, the bulk of CMV-associated TCR beta chains appeared to be HLA-restricted.

V usage is TRBV5-6 and J usage is TRBJ2-3; the D is unclear. The receptor was derived from a man aged 25 to 40 in good health and CMV-seropositive. The sequenced material came from PBMCs. CDR3 DNA: TGTGCCAGCAGCCCGTCGGGTTCAGATACGCAGTATTTT. Protein sequence: CASSPSGSDTQYF.